What follows is one T cell receptor (beta chain) and its context. Its cognate antigen is unknown. TCR beta CDR3 sequences were amplified from RNA transcripts. During a first-round RT-PCR of the TCR CDR3, the HTBI primer set was used. TCRdb re-called the multiplex PCR reads through MiXCR, storing one row per CDR3 protein. This sample has 540,000 or so distinct CDR3 sequences, with 46% found just once. These data originate in a study of T cells in Graves' hyperthyroidism and ophthalmopathy. Findings and limits, study-wide: Most clonotypes expanded in thyroid above 0.001 were likewise present in blood. A 13 V-J model separated ophthalmopathy from stable hyperthyroidism.

Not enrolled were patients with uncontrolled infection, other autoimmune disease, pregnancy or lactation. Used for diagnoses were clinical symptoms, serum thyroxine and TRAb, thyroid ultrasound and orbital computed tomography. The origin of this receptor is an adult woman with Graves' disease, either hyperthyroidism or ophthalmopathy (not recorded which). The sample taken for sequencing was peripheral blood or thyroid tissue (not recorded which).

CDR3 amino acids: CASRMNDGGGNSPLHF. CDR3 in DNA: TGTGCCAGCAGAATGAACGACGGCGGAGGGAATTCACCCCTCCACTTT. The V gene is TRBV11-2, the J gene TRBJ1-6; D is unresolved. Trimming pared 6 bases from V and 7 bases from J, leaving 19 bases between. CDR1 and CDR2 (germline): SGHAT, FQNNGV. The CDR3 loop spans 16 amino acids.